The rows below give T cell receptor beta chains drawn from one sample of a study of blood T cell repertoires in COVID-19. The protocol was immunoSEQ multiplex PCR, while the TCRdb copy is restricted to in-frame clones and leaves out a portion. The sample includes about 200,000 clones, around 90% seen only once; the top ten take more than 0.95%. Input material: peripheral blood. All receptors come from a man aged 25-40 years with acute or convalescent COVID-19. The CDR3 runs from the conserved cysteine through the conserved F or W. Fields, in order: V gene, D gene, J gene, clone size, CDR3 protein, CDR3 DNA. The D gene is left open where the match is weak. The size of a clone is reported for some rows only, either as once, few or many, or as a class for expanded clones.

TRBV27,NA,TRBJ1-6,NA,CASSQSPGSYNSPLHF,TGTGCCAGCAGTCAATCCCCCGGGTCCTATAATTCACCCCTCCACTTT
TRBV24-1,NA,TRBJ1-5,NA,CATSDNTEGNQPQHF,TGTGCCACCAGTGACAACACGGAGGGCAATCAGCCCCAGCATTTT
TRBV6-5,TRBD1,TRBJ1-3,NA,CASSYFSGGRNTIYF,TGTGCCAGCAGTTACTTTTCAGGGGGCAGAAACACCATATATTTT
TRBV3-1/TRBV3-2,TRBD1,TRBJ1-3,NA,CASSFDRAAGNTIYF,TGTGCCAGCAGCTTCGACAGGGCTGCTGGAAACACCATATATTTT
TRBV2,NA,TRBJ1-1,NA,CASRGDIAEAFF,TGTGCCAGCAGGGGGGACATCGCTGAAGCTTTCTTT
TRBV5-6,TRBD1,TRBJ1-2,NA,CASSQKTGTGGPYGYTF,TGTGCCAGCAGCCAAAAAACCGGGACAGGGGGCCCCTATGGCTACACCTTC
TRBV6-5,NA,TRBJ1-5,NA,CASTPGLNQPQHF,TGTGCCAGCACCCCCGGTCTCAATCAGCCCCAGCATTTT
TRBV10-2,NA,TRBJ2-7,NA,CASRQGGFNEQYF,TGCGCCAGCAGGCAGGGGGGTTTCAACGAGCAGTACTTC
TRBV29-1,NA,TRBJ1-4,NA,CSPRGTGINEKLFF,TGCAGCCCCCGAGGAACAGGGATCAATGAAAAACTGTTTTTT
TRBV15,TRBD2,TRBJ2-7,NA,CATSRGLAGSYEQYF,TGTGCCACCAGCAGAGGACTAGCGGGTTCCTACGAGCAGTACTTC
TRBV7-2,TRBD2,TRBJ2-2,NA,CASSLRLAFVGELFF,TGTGCCAGCAGCTTAAGACTAGCGTTCGTCGGGGAGCTGTTTTTT
TRBV5-1,TRBD1,TRBJ2-5,NA,CASSIDRVGQETQYF,TGCGCCAGCAGCATAGACAGGGTGGGACAAGAGACCCAGTACTTC
TRBV14,TRBD2,TRBJ2-1,NA,CASSQLGLAGVWDEQFF,TGTGCCAGCAGCCAACTCGGACTAGCGGGAGTCTGGGATGAGCAGTTCTTC
TRBV5-4,NA,TRBJ2-7,NA,CASSLGGYGEQYF,TGTGCCAGCAGCTTGGGAGGGTACGGCGAGCAGTACTTC
TRBV7-9,TRBD2,TRBJ2-7,NA,CASGRARSEQYF,TGTGCCAGCGGGAGGGCCCGCTCCGAGCAGTACTTC
TRBV15,NA,TRBJ1-2,NA,CATSRDMGGNHGYTF,TGTGCCACCAGCAGAGATATGGGCGGGAATCATGGCTACACCTTC
TRBV7-2,TRBD1,TRBJ2-7,NA,CASSSRTGHAYEQYF,TGTGCCAGCAGCTCACGGACAGGGCATGCCTACGAGCAGTACTTC
TRBV19,NA,TRBJ1-2,NA,CASAMTEDGRGFYGYTF,TGTGCCAGCGCTATGACCGAAGACGGAAGGGGATTCTATGGCTACACCTTC
TRBV5-1,NA,TRBJ1-5,NA,CASSFGQGSNQPQHF,TGCGCCAGCAGCTTCGGTCAGGGCAGCAATCAGCCCCAGCATTTT
TRBV19,NA,TRBJ1-2,NA,CASSYYRESWGYTF,TGTGCCAGTAGTTACTACAGGGAATCGTGGGGCTACACCTTC
TRBV3-1/TRBV3-2,NA,TRBJ2-2,NA,CASSPRGTVNTGELFF,TGTGCCAGCAGCCCACGGGGGACAGTAAACACCGGGGAGCTGTTTTTT
TRBV28,TRBD2,TRBJ2-5,NA,CASRGGQLAGGRETQYF,TGTGCCAGCCGGGGCGGGCAACTAGCGGGAGGTCGAGAGACCCAGTACTTC
TRBV5-1,TRBD1,TRBJ1-4,few,CASSMGQGNEKLFF,TGCGCCAGCAGCATGGGACAGGGTAATGAAAAACTGTTTTTT
TRBV28,NA,TRBJ2-7,NA,CASRKTGSPEGPEQYF,TGTGCCAGCAGAAAAACAGGCTCACCGGAGGGGCCGGAGCAGTACTTC
TRBV19,NA,TRBJ2-1,NA,CASTLGASSYNEQFF,TGTGCCAGCACTCTGGGGGCGAGCTCCTACAATGAGCAGTTCTTC
TRBV6-5,NA,TRBJ2-7,once,CASSYRAGDVYEQYF,TGTGCCAGCAGTTACCGGGCAGGGGACGTCTACGAGCAGTACTTC
TRBV29-1,TRBD1,TRBJ2-7,NA,CSVETGSSVEQYF,TGCAGCGTTGAGACAGGGAGTAGCGTCGAGCAGTACTTC
TRBV28,NA,TRBJ2-6,NA,CASSLTPGSSGANVLTF,TGTGCCAGCAGTTTAACCCCAGGAAGCTCTGGGGCCAACGTCCTGACTTTC
TRBV6-4,TRBD1,TRBJ1-2,NA,CASSATEAGGGGYTF,TGTGCCAGCAGCGCCACGGAGGCAGGGGGCGGTGGCTACACCTTC
TRBV28,NA,TRBJ1-3,NA,CASISWGEGNTIYF,TGTGCCAGCATTTCGTGGGGGGAGGGAAACACCATATATTTT
TRBV29-1,TRBD1,TRBJ2-5,NA,CSVVYRGRMGTQYF,TGCAGCGTTGTCTACAGGGGACGAATGGGGACCCAGTACTTC
TRBV10-3,NA,TRBJ1-1,NA,CAISGGGRNTEAFF,TGTGCCATCAGTGGGGGAGGAAGGAACACTGAAGCTTTCTTT
TRBV5-1,TRBD1,TRBJ2-7,NA,CASSLGDRVYEQYF,TGCGCCAGCAGCTTGGGGGACAGGGTCTACGAGCAGTACTTC
TRBV7-6,NA,TRBJ1-1,NA,CASSSNRVTEAFF,TGTGCCAGCAGCTCAAACAGGGTTACTGAAGCTTTCTTT
TRBV7-6,TRBD1,TRBJ1-6,NA,CASSPRTGNNSPLHF,TGTGCCAGCAGCCCCCGGACAGGCAATAATTCACCCCTCCACTTT
TRBV30,NA,TRBJ1-6,NA,CARDGGGNNSPLHF,TGTGCCAGGGACGGCGGAGGCAATAATTCACCCCTCCACTTT
TRBV9,TRBD1,TRBJ1-2,NA,CASSVGSWTGGFYGYTF,TGTGCCAGCAGCGTAGGATCGTGGACAGGGGGCTTCTATGGCTACACCTTC
TRBV18,TRBD2,TRBJ2-7,NA,CASSLRLAGGNYEQYF,TGTGCCAGCTCACTGAGACTAGCGGGGGGGAACTACGAGCAGTACTTC
TRBV28,NA,TRBJ1-5,NA,CASGEGGNQPQHF,TGTGCCAGCGGGGAGGGGGGCAATCAGCCCCAGCATTTT
TRBV4-2,NA,TRBJ2-7,NA,CASSQDISYEQYF,TGTGCCAGCAGCCAAGATATATCCTACGAGCAGTACTTC
TRBV5-4,NA,TRBJ2-5,NA,CASSLGLDQETQYF,TGTGCCAGCAGCTTGGGGTTAGATCAAGAGACCCAGTACTTC